This passage covers 22 T cell receptor beta chains from one sample sequenced in a study of blood T cell repertoires in COVID-19. TCRdb's table, derived via immunoSEQ multiplex PCR, lists solely in-frame clones and lacks some. The table includes over 400,000 clones, around nine tenths detected once. Sequenced material: peripheral blood. The receptors were gathered from a woman aged 50 to 60 with COVID-19, enrolled during active disease.

The genes are TRBV5-4 and TRBJ2-1; a possible D gene is TRBD1 (5 bases). The CDR3 is made up of 14 amino acids. Germline CDR1 SGHNT, CDR2 YYREEE (reference sequence). The germline V and J ends were trimmed by 7 bases and 5 bases, with 16 bases remaining between them. The CDR3 spells CASSYFDSNNEQFF. DNA for the CDR3: TGTGCCAGCTCTTACTTTGACAGCAACAATGAGCAGTTCTTC.

This clone appeared a single time. The chain employs TRBV11-2 and TRBJ2-2; D gene ambiguous. CDR1 is SGHAT, CDR2 FQNNGV, per germline. Trimming stripped 2 bases from V and 6 bases from J, with 10 bases between. The CDR3 consists of 14 residues. DNA of the CDR3: TGTGCCAGCAGCTTAATTGAGGTCCCCGGGGAGCTGTTTTTT. Translating it yields CASSLIEVPGELFF.

V and J are TRBV3-1 (or the pseudogene TRBV3-2) and TRBJ2-3, with 7 bases aligning to TRBD2. This CDR3 is 19 amino acids long. Germline CDR1 LGHDT, CDR2 YNNKEL (reference sequence). V was clipped by 0 bases and J by 0 bases; unmatched bases: 12. The CDR3 DNA follows: TGTGCCAGCAGCCAAGAAGTCCTGGGGACTACTTCTAGCACAGATACGCAGTATTTT. Amino acid sequence: CASSQEVLGTTSSTDTQYF.

This chain connects TRBV29-1 to TRBJ2-3, with TRBD2 matching over 12 bases. The CDR3 consists of 15 residues. The V gene's germline CDR1 is SQVTM and CDR2 ANQGSEA. V was clipped by 7 bases and J by 2 bases; unmatched bases: 7. This CDR3 reads CSARTSGVNTDTQYF. In DNA form, the CDR3 reads TGCAGCGCTCGGACTAGCGGGGTGAACACAGATACGCAGTATTTT.

This rearrangement joins TRBV18 to TRBJ2-5; no clear D. Germline CDR1 reads KGHSH; CDR2 reads LQKENI. The CDR3 loop spans 13 amino acids. V dropped 2 bases and J dropped 0 bases, with 4 bases sitting between them. For the CDR3, the DNA is TGTGCCAGCTCACCAGCGTACCAAGAGACCCAGTACTTC. Its protein product is CASSPAYQETQYF.

This chain uses TRBV28 with TRBJ1-2, with TRBD1 identical over 8 bases. The ends lost 1 base at V and 6 bases at J; junction bases unmatched: 10. Germline CDR1 MDHEN, CDR2 SYDVKM. CDR3 size: 16 residues. The CDR3: CASSLSLGQGINGYTF. The CDR3 DNA reads as TGTGCCAGCAGTTTATCTCTTGGACAGGGAATAAATGGCTACACCTTC.

This chain uses TRBV7-2 with TRBJ1-3; 9 bases line up with TRBD1. CDR1 is SGHTA and CDR2 is FQGNSA in the germline V gene. The V and J ends lost 4 bases and 4 bases, in that order; junction bases with no gene match: 5. CDR3 length: 15 residues. The CDR3 DNA reads TGTGCCAGCAGCTCCGGGACAGGGAAAGGAAACACCATATATTTT. This sequence encodes CASSSGTGKGNTIYF.

The V call is TRBV2, the J call TRBJ1-6, with a weak D call TRBD1 (6 bases). With 6 bases removed from V and 8 bases from J, the gap between germline ends came to 14 bases. Germline-derived CDR1 and CDR2 are SNHLY and FYNNEI. The CDR3 is 14 residues long. The CDR3 loop is CASRPGTSHSPLHF. CDR3 coding DNA: TGTGCCAGCAGGCCAGGGACATCACATTCACCCCTCCACTTT.

The genes are TRBV15 and TRBJ1-5; 9 bases line up with TRBD1. This CDR3 has 14 amino acids. CDR1 and CDR2 from the germline V gene are LNHNV and YYDKDF (reference sequence). Trimming cost V 5 bases and J 8 bases; bases outside gene matches: 7. CDR3 DNA: TGTGCCACCAGCGAACCGGGACAGGGTAAGCCCCAGCATTTT. Translation: CATSEPGQGKPQHF.

This sequence joins TRBV2 and TRBJ1-4, with D perhaps matching TRBD1 (5 bases). The V and J ends lost 7 bases and 5 bases respectively, with 8 bases between them. The germline V gene has CDR1 SNHLY and CDR2 FYNNEI. CDR3 length: 12 amino acids. Here the CDR3 reads CASKGLNEKLFF. For the CDR3, the DNA is TGTGCCAGCAAGGGACTAAATGAAAAACTGTTTTTT. The whole variable domain, remainder taken from reference TRBV2 and TRBJ1-4, is EPEVTQTPSHQVTQMGQEVILRCVPISNHLYFYWYRQILGQKVEFLVSFYNNEISEKSEIFDDQFSVERPDGSNFTLKIRSTKLEDSAMYFCASKGLNEKLFFGSGTQLSVL.

The chain has TRBV5-4 and TRBJ2-2; 7 nucleotides line up with TRBD2. The J segment lost 6 bases and the V segment lost 4 bases, leaving 9 bases of the junction unmatched. The CDR3 length is 15 residues. Germline V gene lookup returns CDR1 SGHNT and CDR2 YYREEE (reference sequence). CDR3 residues: CASSMGAGTPGELFF. The CDR3 DNA reads as TGTGCCAGCAGCATGGGAGCGGGGACGCCCGGGGAGCTGTTTTTT.

This chain joins TRBV6-5 and TRBJ2-7; tentatively, D is TRBD2 (6 bases). From germline, CDR1 is MNHEY and CDR2 SVGAGI. Trimming shortened V by 9 bases and J by 0 bases, and 18 bases separated the two germline ends. The CDR3 is 15 residues long. This CDR3 reads CASRGRTSHSYEQYF. In nucleotides, the CDR3 is TGTGCCAGTCGTGGGAGGACAAGCCACTCCTACGAGCAGTACTTC.

V gene TRBV9 combines with J gene TRBJ1-3; D is undetermined. Germline V lookup: CDR1 SGDLS, CDR2 YYNGEE. The CDR3 is 17 amino acids. Trimming removed 4 bases from V and 0 bases from J, with 17 bases in between. This CDR3 is CASSSLPEPGSGNTIYF. The CDR3 nucleotides read TGTGCCAGCAGCTCTCTCCCCGAGCCTGGCTCTGGAAACACCATATATTTT.

This rearrangement joins TRBV2 to TRBJ2-1; the match to TRBD2 covers 7 bases. CDR1 is SNHLY and CDR2 is FYNNEI in the germline V gene. The CDR3 covers 14 residues. V was pared by 10 bases and J by 1 base, with 7 bases of the junction left unmatched. The CDR3 loop is CATRGGRSYNEQFF. CDR3 sequence (DNA): TGTGCCACACGGGGAGGGCGATCCTACAATGAGCAGTTCTTC.

V is TRBV5-1 and J is TRBJ2-3; TRBD1 matches at 7 bases. CDR3 length equals 14 residues. Germline CDR1 and CDR2: SGHRS and YFSETQ. V dropped 7 bases and J dropped 0; count of bases not matched to a gene: 5. The DNA of the CDR3 is TGCGCCAGCGAATCGACAGGGAGCACAGATACGCAGTATTTT. It encodes CASESTGSTDTQYF.

J is TRBJ1-1 and V is TRBV19; D perhaps matches TRBD1 (6 bases). V lost 6 bases to trimming and J lost 2 bases, with 13 bases between them. CDR3 length equals 14 residues. Germline V gene lookup returns CDR1 LNHDA and CDR2 SQIVND (reference sequence). DNA for the CDR3: TGTGCCAGTAGGATGACAGGAATAAACACTGAAGCTTTCTTT. This gives the protein CASRMTGINTEAFF.

The J gene is TRBJ1-5, the V gene TRBV5-6, with unresolved D. The germline V gene encodes CDR1 SGHDT and CDR2 YYEEEE. The CDR3 is made up of 13 amino acids. Between the trimmed V and J ends, which lost 4 bases and 5 bases, there was a span of 10 bases. CDR3 region: CASSPNKDQPQHF. The CDR3 coding sequence is TGTGCCAGCAGCCCTAATAAAGATCAGCCCCAGCATTTT.

The rearrangement joins TRBV5-6 to TRBJ1-6; D gene unclear. With 2 bases removed from V and 10 bases from J, the gap between germline ends came to 13 bases. Germline assignment: CDR1 SGHDT and CDR2 YYEEEE. The CDR3 is 14 residues long. The CDR3 bases are TGTGCCAGCAGCTTACAACCCCAGAGGTCACCCCTCCACTTT. Translation gives CASSLQPQRSPLHF.

The CDR3 region has the DNA TGTGCCAGCAGCGCAAAGGACAGGTCTAACCGTGGAGGCTACACCTTC. Its translation: CASSAKDRSNRGGYTF. V is TRBV9 and J is TRBJ1-2, with TRBD1 matching over 7 bases. Germline CDR1 SGDLS, CDR2 YYNGEE. Trimming took 3 bases from V and 8 from J; bases not matched to a gene: 16. This CDR3 spans 16 amino acids.

The chain combines TRBV30 with TRBJ1-1; D gene uncertain. The CDR3 sequence is 12 residues long. Germline lookup yields CDR1 GTSNPN and CDR2 SVGIG (reference sequence). Trimming cost V 2 bases and J 7 bases, with 11 bases left between them. The CDR3 DNA reads TGTGCCTGGAGTCACCTCCAGATTGAAGCTTTCTTT. The encoded protein is CAWSHLQIEAFF.

The genes are TRBV3-1 (or the pseudogene TRBV3-2) and TRBJ2-7; the match to TRBD1 covers 9 bases. CDR1 is LGHDT, CDR2 YNNKEL, per germline (reference sequence). The length of the CDR3 is 14 residues. Losses at the gene ends were 4 bases for V and 5 bases for J; bases not matched to a gene: 6. As DNA, the CDR3 is TGTGCCAGCAGCCTCCAGGGGACAGGGAACGAGCAGTACTTC. Its translation: CASSLQGTGNEQYF.

This clone was seen once. V and J are TRBV5-5 and TRBJ2-3; 7 bases are a match to TRBD2. J gave up 0 bases and V 1 base, and 2 bases lay outside the gene matches. The CDR3 has 15 residues. From germline, CDR1 is SGHKS and CDR2 YYEKEE (reference sequence). Here the CDR3 DNA reads TGTGCCAGCAGCTTGCCAGCGGGGAGCACAGATACGCAGTATTTT. As protein: CASSLPAGSTDTQYF.